The 23 T cell receptor beta chains reported below all come from one sample, sequenced in a study of blood T cell repertoires in COVID-19. Sequencing was performed with immunoSEQ multiplex PCR; in TCRdb, only in-frame clones are kept and a portion is missing. This sample has approximately 250,000 clones, with about 88% found just once. Material: peripheral blood. All receptors derive from a woman aged 70-85 years with COVID-19, enrolled during active disease.

This clone was detected once. V is TRBV5-1 and J is TRBJ2-2; the D gene is possibly TRBD1 (5 bases). CDR1 is SGHRS, CDR2 YFSETQ, per germline. V was shortened by 2 bases and J by 1 base, with 9 bases between the two germline ends. The CDR3 sequence is 15 residues long. The CDR3 reads CASSLTGLNTGELFF. The CDR3 region has the DNA TGCGCCAGCAGCTTAACAGGTTTGAACACCGGGGAGCTGTTTTTT.

The chain is built from TRBV5-1 and TRBJ2-5; 7 bases fit TRBD2. V shed 4 bases and J 6 bases; nucleotides not matched to a gene: 12. Germline-derived CDR1 and CDR2 are SGHRS and YFSETQ. The CDR3 consists of 15 residues. The DNA of the CDR3 is TGCGCCAGCAGCAACGCGGGGGTTAACCTGAAGACCCAGTACTTC. This translates into CASSNAGVNLKTQYF.

The CDR3 sequence: CASSQDPLLAGGRTGELFF. DNA of the CDR3: TGCGCCAGCAGCCAAGATCCCCTACTAGCGGGGGGGCGCACCGGGGAGCTGTTTTTT. The chain employs TRBV4-3 and TRBJ2-2; 13 bases fit TRBD2. This CDR3 spans 19 amino acids. Germline loops: CDR1 LGHNA, CDR2 YSLEER. V lost 0 bases, J lost 4 bases, and 8 bases stayed unmatched.

The chain has TRBV5-4 and TRBJ2-6; 7 nucleotides agree with TRBD2. Germline CDR1 SGHNT, CDR2 YYREEE (reference sequence). Unmatched junction bases numbered 3, after V lost 0 bases and J lost 0 bases. The CDR3 length is 17 residues. This CDR3 reads CASSLGGGSSGANVLTF. In DNA, the CDR3 is TGTGCCAGCAGCTTGGGGGGAGGGAGCTCTGGGGCCAACGTCCTGACTTTC. Using reference TRBV5-4 and TRBJ2-6 for the parts outside the CDR3, the full variable domain is ETGVTQSPTHLIKTRGQQVTLRCSSQSGHNTVSWYQQALGQGPQFIFQYYREEENGRGNFPPRFSGLQFPNYSSELNVNALELDDSALYLCASSLGGGSSGANVLTFGAGSRLTVL.

The J gene is TRBJ1-6, the V gene TRBV5-1; D unclear. Between the trimmed V and J ends, which lost 0 bases and 7 bases, there was a span of 11 bases. Germline values: CDR1 SGHRS, CDR2 YFSETQ. This CDR3 is 15 amino acids long. The CDR3, as DNA: TGCGCCAGCAGCTTGGAAAGGACGGGGAATTCACCCCTCCACTTT. It yields the protein CASSLERTGNSPLHF.

V is TRBV18 and J is TRBJ2-2; D gene ambiguous. Trimming removed 6 bases from V and 5 bases from J, with 7 bases in between. Germline V lookup: CDR1 KGHSH, CDR2 LQKENI. This CDR3 has 12 amino acids. The CDR3 nucleotides read TGTGCCAGCTCCCCTTCTACCGGGGAGCTGTTTTTT. It yields the protein CASSPSTGELFF.

This chain joins TRBV5-1 and TRBJ2-7, with TRBD2 identical over 10 bases. Germline CDR1 and CDR2: SGHRS and YFSETQ. The CDR3 is 15 residues long. Trimming removed 0 bases from V and 2 bases from J; junction bases left unmatched: 2. The CDR3 DNA is TGCGCCAGCAGCTTGGAAGGGACTAGCGCCTACGAGCAGTACTTC. It yields the protein CASSLEGTSAYEQYF. Using reference TRBV5-1 and TRBJ2-7 for the parts outside the CDR3, the full variable domain is KAGVTQTPRYLIKTRGQQVTLSCSPISGHRSVSWYQQTPGQGLQFLFEYFSETQRNKGNFPGRFSGRQFSNSRSEMNVSTLELGDSALYLCASSLEGTSAYEQYFGPGTRLTVT.

Ten or more counts support this clone. This sequence joins TRBV6-7 and TRBJ1-4; TRBD1 aligns across 8 bases. TRBV6-7 is filed as an ORF, its function uncertain. CDR3 length: 12 amino acids. The J segment lost 16 bases and the V segment lost 8 bases, leaving 12 bases of the junction unmatched. In DNA, the CDR3 is TGTGCCAGCGCCGAGACAGGGGAAGATTGGTTTTTT. Its protein is CASAETGEDWFF.

J is TRBJ1-2 and V is TRBV5-4; TRBD1 might be the D (6 bases). This CDR3 is built from 13 residues. The V gene's germline CDR1 is SGHNT and CDR2 YYREEE (reference sequence). V dropped 4 bases and J dropped 6 bases, with 13 bases sitting between them. DNA for the CDR3: TGTGCCAGCAGCCCTCCAGGGGTTAATGGCTACACCTTC. It codes for CASSPPGVNGYTF.

This clone was counted a single time. The V gene is TRBV10-3, the J gene TRBJ2-2; D is perhaps TRBD1 (5 bases). Trimming stripped 4 bases from V and 0 bases from J, with 18 bases between. Germline V CDR1 and CDR2: ENHRY, SYGVKD. The CDR3 runs to 18 residues. The CDR3 loop is CAISAPSGDSANTGELFF. The CDR3 coding sequence is TGTGCCATCAGTGCCCCCTCCGGAGACAGCGCGAACACCGGGGAGCTGTTTTTT.

The gene calls are TRBV27 and TRBJ1-2; 8 positions agree with TRBD1. CDR1 is MNHEY, CDR2 SMNVEV, per germline (reference sequence). V lost 6 bases to trimming and J lost 8 bases; unmatched junction nucleotides: 8. This CDR3 has 13 amino acids. The CDR3 loop is CASSRTDRVGYTF. The CDR3 nucleotides are TGTGCCAGCAGCAGGACGGACAGGGTCGGCTACACCTTC.

This chain joins TRBV7-6 and TRBJ1-1, with D maybe TRBD1 (6 bases). V lost 2 bases and J 0 bases, leaving 10 bases between the germline ends. The CDR3 extends over 15 amino acids. CDR1 is SGHVS and CDR2 is FNYEAQ in the germline V gene. In DNA form, the CDR3 reads TGTGCCAGCAGCTTAATGCAGGGGATGAACACTGAAGCTTTCTTT. This translates into CASSLMQGMNTEAFF.

The rearrangement uses TRBV2 and TRBJ2-3, with 10 positions matching TRBD2. V shed 5 bases and J 3 bases; nucleotides not matched to a gene: 5. This CDR3 contains 15 residues. Germline V CDR1 and CDR2: SNHLY, FYNNEI. CDR3 sequence (DNA): TGTGCCAGCAGTAGCGGGGGGGCTGTAACAGATACGCAGTATTTT. It specifies CASSSGGAVTDTQYF.

The chain has TRBV7-9 and TRBJ2-7; TRBD1 matches at 11 bases. Germline assignment: CDR1 SEHNR and CDR2 FQNEAQ (reference sequence). CDR3 length: 15 residues. V was clipped by 6 bases and J by 7 bases; unmatched bases: 11. CDR3 in DNA: TGTGCCAGCAGACCGCCTGGGACAGGGGGGGGTGAGCAGTACTTC. Its protein is CASRPPGTGGGEQYF.

V and J are TRBV19 and TRBJ2-3; possibly TRBD2 for D (5 bases). The germline CDR1 and CDR2 sequences are LNHDA and SQIVND (reference sequence). CDR3 length equals 13 residues. Between the trimmed V and J ends, which lost 6 bases and 4 bases, there was a span of 11 bases. The CDR3 is CASSPGRADTQYF. The CDR3 DNA follows: TGTGCCAGTAGCCCCGGGCGGGCAGATACGCAGTATTTT. The variable domain in full, completed from reference TRBV19 and TRBJ2-3, reads DGGITQSPKYLFRKEGQNVTLSCEQNLNHDAMYWYRQDPGQGLRLIYYSQIVNDFQKGDIAEGYSVSREKKESFPLTVTSAQKNPTAFYLCASSPGRADTQYFGPGTRLTVL.

This clone was seen just once. The rearrangement uses TRBV12-5 and TRBJ2-5, with TRBD2 matching over 8 bases. Germline V lookup: CDR1 LGHNT, CDR2 FRNRAP. The CDR3 is 18 amino acids. V trimming: 2 bases; J trimming: 3 bases; junction bases outside the gene matches: 14. The CDR3 coding sequence is TGTGCTAGTGGTTTGCCTACCCACCCGCGGGGGGTAGAAGAGACCCAGTACTTC. This gives the protein CASGLPTHPRGVEETQYF. Together with reference TRBV12-5 and TRBJ2-5, the CDR3 gives the full variable domain: DARVTQTPRHKVTEMGQEVTMRCQPILGHNTVFWYRQTMMQGLELLAYFRNRAPLDDSGMPKDRFSAEMPDATLATLKIQPSEPRDSAVYFCASGLPTHPRGVEETQYFGPGTRLLVL.

The chain joins TRBV19 to TRBJ2-2, with 8 nucleotides matching TRBD2. Per the germline V gene, CDR1 is LNHDA and CDR2 is SQIVND (reference sequence). This CDR3 spans 15 amino acids. With V trimmed by 6 bases and J by 4 bases, 7 bases remained unmatched. CDR3 coding DNA: TGTGCCAGTAGGGGAGGACTAGCTCGCACCGGGGAGCTGTTTTTT. Translation gives CASRGGLARTGELFF.

This CDR3 reads CASSGRLAGPSYNEQFF. The CDR3 nucleotides read TGCGCCAGCAGTGGAAGGCTAGCGGGGCCCTCCTACAATGAGCAGTTCTTC. The rearrangement links TRBV10-2 to TRBJ2-1, with TRBD2 identical over 9 bases. Germline V gene lookup returns CDR1 WSHSY and CDR2 SAAADI. The CDR3 consists of 17 residues. The J segment lost 0 bases and the V segment lost 4 bases, leaving 7 bases of the junction unmatched.

This clone was seen a handful of times. The chain combines TRBV9 with TRBJ2-7; tentatively, D is TRBD2 (6 bases). The germline gives CDR1 SGDLS, CDR2 YYNGEE. Trimming stripped 0 bases from V and 5 bases from J, with 15 bases between. This CDR3 comprises 15 residues. The DNA of the CDR3 is TGTGCCAGCAGCGTAGGATTGGGGGACTTCGACGAGCAGTACTTC. Protein product: CASSVGLGDFDEQYF.

The CDR3 nucleotides read TGTGCCAGCAGTTTCGGGACAGGGGGCCATACTGAAGCTTTCTTT. The encoded protein is CASSFGTGGHTEAFF. This chain joins TRBV27 and TRBJ1-1, with 12 bases aligning to TRBD1. V was pared by 3 bases and J by 5 bases, with 4 bases of the junction left unmatched. The germline CDR1 and CDR2 sequences are MNHEY and SMNVEV (reference sequence). CDR3 length: 15 amino acids.

The chain recombines TRBV28 with TRBJ1-1; D is ambiguous. The CDR3 loop spans 16 amino acids. Trimming cost V 4 bases and J 7 bases, with 22 bases left between them. Germline assignment: CDR1 MDHEN and CDR2 SYDVKM. CDR3: CASSSLTSERVNEAFF. CDR3 nucleotide sequence: TGTGCCAGCAGTTCCCTCACGTCAGAGAGGGTCAATGAAGCTTTCTTT.

This clone was observed once. The CDR3: CASRVSKGGYGYTF. The CDR3 DNA follows: TGTGCCAGCAGAGTATCCAAGGGAGGCTATGGCTACACCTTC. V usage is TRBV27 and J usage is TRBJ1-2, with D unclear. This CDR3 spans 14 amino acids. Trimming pared 6 bases from V and 4 bases from J, leaving 15 bases between. Germline values: CDR1 MNHEY, CDR2 SMNVEV (reference sequence).

V is TRBV27 and J is TRBJ1-3; the D is unclear. This CDR3 comprises 17 residues. From germline, CDR1 is MNHEY and CDR2 SMNVEV (reference sequence). Trimming took off 3 bases at V and 0 bases at J, with 15 bases between the two ends. CDR3 nucleotide sequence: TGTGCCAGCAGTTTTCCACCCCCGGGGAGCTCTGGAAACACCATATATTTT. It translates to CASSFPPPGSSGNTIYF.